Given below is one TCR beta chain in context. This entry is derived from a study of blood T cell repertoires in COVID-19. V trimming: 2 bases; J trimming: 5 bases; junction bases outside the gene matches: 9. The CDR3 is 16 residues long. The germline gives CDR1 SGHRS, CDR2 YFSETQ. Measured with immunoSEQ multiplex PCR; TCRdb has only the in-frame clones, and not every one. The top ten clones hold 2.5% to 3.5% of a sample with 190,000 or so clones, around 87% of them seen once. Sequencing was done on a sample of peripheral blood. The chain uses TRBV5-1 and TRBJ2-3, with TRBD1 matching 9 bases. The origin of this receptor is a middle-aged man with active or convalescent COVID-19. Here the CDR3 reads CASSFEGGQGRDTQYF. CDR3 nucleotide sequence: TGCGCCAGCAGCTTCGAGGGGGGACAGGGAAGAGATACGCAGTATTTT.